This T cell receptor beta chain was found in a study of early T cells in non-severe SARS-CoV-2 infection. V dropped 3 bases and J dropped 6; count of bases not matched to a gene: 10. CDR3 length: 17 amino acids. Germline CDR1 SGHTA, CDR2 FQGNSA. The table lists this clonotype with many counts. Unique molecular identifiers were affixed to single, distinct cDNA molecules. Each CDR3 protein gets one entry after TCRdb re-called the 5' RACE reads with MiXCR. The table records 85,000 to 100,000 distinct CDR3 sequences, 13% of them present only once. The chain is built from TRBV7-2 and TRBJ2-4; 11 nucleotides match TRBD2. The sequence derives from an adult who was a healthcare worker with PCR-confirmed SARS-CoV-2 infection or an uninfected control (not recorded which). The sample comprised whole blood. CDR3 sequence reads: CASSFPLGLAGGNIQYF. CDR3 in DNA: TGTGCCAGCAGCTTCCCGTTGGGTCTAGCGGGGGGAAACATTCAGTACTTC.